This T cell receptor (beta chain) appears in the sequencing data of a study of shared clonotypes between healthy human individuals. About the study: The study drew on a couple of women and three men aged 18 to 49 as donors.

Generated by immunoSEQ multiplex PCR, the TCRdb table keeps only in-frame clones and is missing some. The sample yields around 2,000,000 clones, approximately 94% seen once. The CDR3 contains 14 residues. Germline CDR1 and CDR2: LNHDA and SQIVND (reference sequence). The trim removed 4 bases at V and 7 bases at J, leaving 9 bases unmatched. It was CD45RO-negative cells, positively selected for CCR7, that made up naive CD8 cells, with terminally differentiated effector memory CD45RA+ cells excluded. The rearrangement joins TRBV19 to TRBJ1-1; 7 bases are shared with TRBD1. Sequenced: naive CD8+ T cells sorted from blood. The clonotype comes from a man younger than 35 in good health. Here the CDR3 reads CASSNGGTADEAFF. CDR3 DNA sequence: TGTGCCAGTAGTAATGGAGGGACAGCCGATGAAGCTTTCTTT.